This T cell receptor beta chain was sequenced for a study of cytomegalovirus exposure and HLA in healthy donors. Overall study findings and caveats: A later analysis reportedly identified an Asian-associated ancestry cluster as carrying fewer N-insertions than the roughly 600-donor mean. The authors confirmed in vitro that a few CMV-associated chains were specific for CMV antigens. Analyzed later, most CMV-associated TCR beta chains appeared HLA-restricted. Sequencing likely produced, as an artifact, a cluster of highly shared sequence variants.

Primers: 60 Vbeta forward and 13 Jbeta reverse. The table came from immunoSEQ multiplex PCR; TCRdb's copy has only in-frame clones and leaves some out. The repertoire has about 160,000 clones, approximately 76% of them found once; the top ten carry over 1.1%. As concerns this clone: Its matching antigen is unknown.

CDR3 length equals 13 residues. The germline CDR1 and CDR2 sequences are SNHLY and FYNNEI. The V end lost 7 bases, the J end lost 8 bases, and 14 bases lay between the germline ends. The receptor's source is a man aged 60 to 75 in good health and CMV-seronegative. The sample consisted of PBMCs. The V gene is TRBV2, the J gene TRBJ2-2, with D possibly being TRBD1 (5 bases). The CDR3: CASTLGGAGELFF. The CDR3 coding sequence is TGTGCCAGCACCCTAGGTGGGGCGGGGGAGCTGTTTTTT.